Following are 8 T cell receptor beta chains from one sample sequenced in a study of cytomegalovirus exposure and HLA in healthy donors. The PCR contained 60 Vbeta and 13 Jbeta primers. The method was immunoSEQ multiplex PCR; TCRdb's version includes in-frame clones alone and lacks a portion of them. The sample has 100,000 or so clones; roughly 69% are singletons. Input material: PBMCs. The source is a human donor in good health.

The chain carries TRBV5-1 and TRBJ1-3; no reliable D call. V was clipped by 0 bases and J by 2 bases, with 6 bases between them. This CDR3 is built from 14 residues. Germline lookup yields CDR1 SGHRS and CDR2 YFSETQ. As DNA, the CDR3 is TGCGCCAGCAGCTTGGAGACACCTGGAAACACCATATATTTT. It codes for CASSLETPGNTIYF.

This clone was seen a few times. The gene calls are TRBV29-1 and TRBJ2-7; TRBD2 matches at 9 bases. CDR1 is SQVTM, CDR2 ANQGSEA, per germline. V lost 4 bases and J lost 3; bases outside the gene matches: 4. The CDR3 is made up of 13 amino acids. The CDR3 bases are TGCAGCGTTGCGCCTAGCGGGAACTACGAGCAGTACTTC. Amino acid sequence: CSVAPSGNYEQYF.

The chain couples TRBV9 to TRBJ1-3, with D possibly being TRBD1 (6 bases). Trimming pared 3 bases from V and 5 bases from J, leaving 18 bases between. The CDR3 runs to 16 residues. Germline V gene lookup returns CDR1 SGDLS and CDR2 YYNGEE. Written as DNA, the CDR3 is TGTGCCAGCAGCGCCCATCCTGGACAGTCTCGAAACACCATATATTTT. Amino acids: CASSAHPGQSRNTIYF.

Turning to this clone: A junction end diverges from the germline sequence, so it may reflect a read error. The chain joins TRBV7-6 to TRBJ2-5; TRBD2 aligns across 14 bases. CDR3 length: 16 residues. Germline CDR1 reads SGHVS; CDR2 reads FNYEAQ. The chain's CDR3 is CASSLGLAGGQETQYF. CDR3 nucleotide sequence: TGTGCCAGCAGTTTAGGACTAGCGGGAGGTCAAGAGACCCAGTACTTC. The complete variable domain, with remaining parts taken from reference TRBV7-6 and TRBJ2-5, reads GAGVSQSPRYKVTKRGQDVALRCDPISGHVSLYWYRQALGQGPEFLTYFNYEAQQDKSGLPNDRFSAERPEGSISTLTIQRTEQRDSAMYRCASSLGLAGGQETQYFGPGTRLLVL.

V is TRBV30 and J is TRBJ1-6; TRBD1 matches at 7 bases. The J segment lost 5 bases and the V segment lost 2 bases, leaving 6 bases of the junction unmatched. The germline gives CDR1 GTSNPN, CDR2 SVGIG (reference sequence). This CDR3 region has 15 residues. The CDR3 protein is CAWSPKTGNNSPLHF. CDR3 coding DNA: TGTGCCTGGAGTCCGAAGACAGGGAATAATTCACCCCTCCACTTT.

The chain uses TRBV18 and TRBJ1-1; 8 positions match TRBD1. V dropped 3 bases and J dropped 1; count of bases not matched to a gene: 1. The length of the CDR3 is 14 residues. Germline-derived CDR1 and CDR2 are KGHSH and LQKENI. The CDR3 sequence is CASSPDRENTEAFF. The CDR3 coding sequence is TGTGCCAGCTCACCGGACAGGGAGAACACTGAAGCTTTCTTT.

This chain uses TRBV28 with TRBJ2-1; 9 nucleotides align to TRBD2. V was pared by 3 bases and J by 1 base, with 13 bases of the junction left unmatched. Germline CDR1 reads MDHEN; CDR2 reads SYDVKM. This CDR3 contains 19 residues. The CDR3 protein is CASSFLKRGASISYNEQFF. CDR3 nucleotides: TGTGCCAGCAGTTTCCTCAAGCGGGGGGCCAGTATTTCCTACAATGAGCAGTTCTTC. Using reference TRBV28 and TRBJ2-1 for the parts outside the CDR3, the full variable domain is DVKVTQSSRYLVKRTGEKVFLECVQDMDHENMFWYRQDPGLGLRLIYFSYDVKMKEKGDIPEGYSVSREKKERFSLILESASTNQTSMYLCASSFLKRGASISYNEQFFGPGTRLTVL.

The chain carries TRBV5-1 and TRBJ1-4, with TRBD1 matching 9 bases. Germline CDR1 SGHRS, CDR2 YFSETQ. The CDR3 consists of 16 residues. V lost 0 bases, J lost 8 bases, and 8 bases stayed unmatched. CDR3 coding DNA: TGCGCCAGCAGCTTGGACCCAGGGACAGGGTCCGAAAAACTGTTTTTT. Amino acids: CASSLDPGTGSEKLFF.